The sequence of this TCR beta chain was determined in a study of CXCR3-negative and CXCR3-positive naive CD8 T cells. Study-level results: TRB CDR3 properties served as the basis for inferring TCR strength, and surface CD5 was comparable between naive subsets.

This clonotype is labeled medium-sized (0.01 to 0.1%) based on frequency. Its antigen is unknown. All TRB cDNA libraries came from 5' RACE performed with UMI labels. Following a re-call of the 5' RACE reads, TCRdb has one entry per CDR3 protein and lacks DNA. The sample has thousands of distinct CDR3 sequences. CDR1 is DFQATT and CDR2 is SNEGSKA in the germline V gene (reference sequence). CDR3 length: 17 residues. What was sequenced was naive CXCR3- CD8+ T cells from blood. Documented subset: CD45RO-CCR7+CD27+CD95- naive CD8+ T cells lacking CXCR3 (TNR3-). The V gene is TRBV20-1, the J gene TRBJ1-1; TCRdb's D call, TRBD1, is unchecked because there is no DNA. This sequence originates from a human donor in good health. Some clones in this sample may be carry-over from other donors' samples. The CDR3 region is CSARDLGTESMNTEAFF.